The table lists the clone carrying this T cell receptor beta chain with many counts. Its matching antigen is unknown. The data are from a study of Graves' ophthalmopathy and Graves' hyperthyroidism. Study results and caveats: Stable hyperthyroidism and ophthalmopathy were told apart by a 13-signature model, which achieved 85% to 90% sensitivity and 81.08% specificity. Blood contained most expanded thyroid clonotypes exceeding 0.001 frequency.

Amplification of the TCR beta CDR3 regions used RNA transcripts (as template). First-round RT-PCR with HTBI primers preceded a second-round multiplex PCR. Via MiXCR, TCRdb re-called the multiplex PCR reads, giving one row per CDR3 protein. This table holds hundreds of thousands of distinct CDR3 sequences, over 20% found once. It was from about 10 ml of fresh peripheral blood that the PBMCs came. Sequenced input: peripheral blood. The origin of this receptor is a woman in her late teens or twenties with stable Graves' hyperthyroidism. Some clones in this sample may be carry-over from other donors' samples.

CDR3 sequence reads: CAIREETLQGYTF. CDR3 coding DNA: TGTGCCATCAGGGAAGAGACCCTTCAGGGCTACACCTTC. The chain carries TRBV10-3 and TRBJ1-2; no clear D. Germline loops: CDR1 ENHRY, CDR2 SYGVKD. The V end was cut by 6 bases, the J end by 8 bases, with 16 bases between. This CDR3 is built from 13 residues.